This T cell receptor (beta chain) was recorded in a study of T cells after yellow fever vaccination. They built TCR cDNA with 5'RACE template switching, a step that put in a universal primer site and UMIs. TCRdb recomputed calls from the 5' RACE reads with MiXCR, one row per CDR3 protein. The sample carries around 40,000 distinct CDR3 sequences, approximately 6.3% recorded once. Study-wide results and limits: Faster peaking, at day 5 versus 15, marked a secondary response that was weaker. Clonotypes found in both CD4 and CD8 compartments made up a small share. Subsequent booster samples again held most clones from primary vaccination (96% CD4, roughly 90% CD8).

This clonotype was seen many times. The starting material was CD8+ T cells not binding an NS4B(214-222) dextramer, sorted from PBMCs, obtained 45 days after the yellow fever booster vaccination. The clonotype comes from a young man who received the YFV17D yellow fever vaccine.

Here the CDR3 DNA reads TGTGCCACCAGTGAATCAAGGGACAGGCGCGCCTACGAGCAGTACTTC. Its translation is CATSESRDRRAYEQYF. This rearrangement joins TRBV24-1 to TRBJ2-7; 8 nucleotides agree with TRBD1. Germline assignment: CDR1 KGHDR and CDR2 SFDVKD. J gave up 2 bases and V 4 bases, and 9 bases lay outside the gene matches. CDR3 size: 16 residues.